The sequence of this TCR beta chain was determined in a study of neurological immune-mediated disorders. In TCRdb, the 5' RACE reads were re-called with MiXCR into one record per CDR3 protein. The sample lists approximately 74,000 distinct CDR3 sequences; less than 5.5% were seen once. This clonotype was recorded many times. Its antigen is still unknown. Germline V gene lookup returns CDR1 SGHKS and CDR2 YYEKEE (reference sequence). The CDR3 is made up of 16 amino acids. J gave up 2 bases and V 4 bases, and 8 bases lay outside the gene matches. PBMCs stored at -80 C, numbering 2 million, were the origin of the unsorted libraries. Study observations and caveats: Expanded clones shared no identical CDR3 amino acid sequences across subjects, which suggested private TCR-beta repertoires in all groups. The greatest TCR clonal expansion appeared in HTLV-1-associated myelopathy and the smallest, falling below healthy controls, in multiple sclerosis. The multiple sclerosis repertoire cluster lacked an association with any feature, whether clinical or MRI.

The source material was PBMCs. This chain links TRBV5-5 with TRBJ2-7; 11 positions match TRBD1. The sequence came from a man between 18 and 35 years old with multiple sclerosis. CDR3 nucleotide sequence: TGTGCCAGCAGCCCGGACAGGGGGCGGGGAACCTACGAGCAGTACTTC. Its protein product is CASSPDRGRGTYEQYF.